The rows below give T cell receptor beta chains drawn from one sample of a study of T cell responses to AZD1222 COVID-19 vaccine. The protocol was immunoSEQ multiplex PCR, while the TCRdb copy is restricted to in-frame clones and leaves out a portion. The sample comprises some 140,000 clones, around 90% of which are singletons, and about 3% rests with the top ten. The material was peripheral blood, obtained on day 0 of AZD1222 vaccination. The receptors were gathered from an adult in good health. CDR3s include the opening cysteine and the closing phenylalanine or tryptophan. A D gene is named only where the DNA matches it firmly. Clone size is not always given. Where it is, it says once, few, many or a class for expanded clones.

CASSPFGTEETQYF,TGTGCCAGCTCACCTTTCGGGACCGAAGAGACCCAGTACTTC,NA,TRBJ2-5,TRBV18,NA
CASIPINGNTIYF,TGTGCCAGCATACCCATAAATGGAAACACCATATATTTT,NA,TRBJ1-3,TRBV27,NA
CASSQETRYTEAFF,TGCGCCAGCAGCCAAGAGACCCGGTACACTGAAGCTTTCTTT,once,TRBJ1-1,TRBV4-3,NA
CASTTGQMNSPLHF,TGTGCCAGCACCACGGGACAGATGAATTCACCCCTCCACTTT,NA,TRBJ1-6,TRBV6-6,TRBD1
CASGPYGTNYGYTF,TGTGCCAGCGGGCCATACGGGACAAACTATGGCTACACCTTC,NA,TRBJ1-2,TRBV28,NA
CASSSGGQETQYF,TGTGCCAGCAGTTCTGGGGGGCAAGAGACCCAGTACTTC,NA,TRBJ2-5,TRBV28,NA
CAGAAGTGGYEQYF,TGTGCCGGCGCCGCCGGGACAGGGGGCTACGAGCAGTACTTC,NA,TRBJ2-7,TRBV7-8,TRBD1
CAPLQPGLASYEQYF,TGTGCCCCATTACAACCGGGACTAGCGTCTTACGAGCAGTACTTC,NA,TRBJ2-7,TRBV6-5,TRBD2
CASSTGNSNQPQHF,TGTGCCAGTAGTACAGGTAATAGCAATCAGCCCCAGCATTTT,NA,TRBJ1-5,TRBV19,NA
CASSLDPSGSGDTQYF,TGTGCCAGCAGCTTAGACCCTAGCGGGAGTGGAGATACGCAGTATTTT,NA,TRBJ2-3,TRBV7-2,TRBD2